The clone carrying this TCR beta chain was seen repeatedly, ten times or more. Its antigen remains unidentified. Other DNA sequences from this sample encode an identical CDR3 as well. The CDR3 has 14 amino acids. Trimming shortened V by 8 bases and J by 5 bases, and 13 bases separated the two germline ends. CDR1 and CDR2 (germline): MNHNS, SASEGT. Among the patients, none had received any treatment before thyroid surgery. Original methodology: What underpinned the distant-metastasis classifier for papillary thyroid cancer was the set of CDR3 differences across clinicopathological groups. With MiXCR, TCRdb reprocessed the PCR reads. The V and J calls and clone size come from TCRdb's table, not from the authors' own analysis. The sample yields fewer than 35,000 clones, about a fifth seen once. The data derive from a study of metastatic and nonmetastatic thyroid tumors. Study as a whole: Malignant and benign thyroid patients had repertoires compared in peripheral blood and tumor or nodule tissue. Study-wide findings and caveats: For both blood and tumor, malignant thyroid tumors reportedly showed significantly higher TCR beta diversity than benign nodules did.

The sample consisted of tumor tissue. The chain combines TRBV6-1 with TRBJ2-6; D uncertain. The TCR originated in a male donor with papillary thyroid cancer or a benign thyroid nodule (not recorded which). Some clones in this sample may be carry-over from other donors' samples. In nucleotides, the CDR3 is TGTGCCAGCGGGGTCAGCTCCCGGGCCAACGTCCTGACTTTC. Translated, it gives CASGVSSRANVLTF.